One sample yielded the 20 T cell receptor beta chains listed below, sequenced in a study of blood T cell repertoires in COVID-19. Produced via immunoSEQ multiplex PCR; TCRdb's table is partial and in-frame only. The sample shows around 94,000 clones, around 90% of them seen only once. The sequenced sample was peripheral blood. The receptors were gathered from a woman aged 45-59 years with COVID-19, enrolled during active disease.

CDR3 sequence: CASSVDRGAVYGYTF. In nucleotides, the CDR3 is TGCGCCAGCAGCGTGGACAGGGGGGCAGTCTATGGCTACACCTTC. The V call is TRBV5-1, the J call TRBJ1-2; 10 bases agree with TRBD1. J gave up 4 bases and V 4 bases, and 7 bases lay outside the gene matches. Per germline, CDR1 SGHRS and CDR2 YFSETQ. The CDR3 has 15 residues.

The chain has TRBV6-5 and TRBJ2-1, with TRBD2 matching over 7 bases. Trimming cost V 10 bases and J 0 bases; bases outside gene matches: 6. The length of the CDR3 is 14 residues. Germline V lookup: CDR1 MNHEY, CDR2 SVGAGI. The DNA for the CDR3 is TGTGCCACCAGGCGGGGGAGCTCCTACAATGAGCAGTTCTTC. Amino acid sequence: CATRRGSSYNEQFF.

The gene calls are TRBV5-1 and TRBJ1-6; the match to TRBD1 covers 9 bases. The length of the CDR3 is 14 residues. Germline V gene lookup returns CDR1 SGHRS and CDR2 YFSETQ. With V trimmed by 4 bases and J by 7 bases, 3 bases remained unmatched. CDR3 sequence: CASSPGTGNSPLHF. The CDR3 coding sequence is TGCGCCAGCAGCCCCGGGACAGGGAATTCACCCCTCCACTTT.

The chain has TRBV5-1 and TRBJ1-2; no definite D call. Trimming pared 0 bases from V and 3 bases from J, leaving 9 bases between. Germline V lookup: CDR1 SGHRS, CDR2 YFSETQ. The CDR3 is 14 amino acids. CDR3 coding DNA: TGCGCCAGCAGCTTGGGATCAGGCCACTATGGCTACACCTTC. It specifies CASSLGSGHYGYTF.

The chain links TRBV7-9 to TRBJ1-2; TRBD1 matches 7 bases. The junction had 10 bases not matched to a gene; V was cut back by 1 base and J by 14 bases. Germline V gene lookup returns CDR1 SEHNR and CDR2 FQNEAQ (reference sequence). This CDR3 contains 13 residues. The CDR3 region has the DNA TGTGCCAGCAGCTTAGGGGACAGCCTAGAGAAGACCTTC. Amino acid sequence: CASSLGDSLEKTF. The variable domain in full, with the rest retrieved from reference TRBV7-9 and TRBJ1-2, is DTGVSQNPRHKITKRGQNVTFRCDPISEHNRLYWYRQTLGQGPEFLTYFQNEAQLEKSRLLSDRFSAERPKGSFSTLEIQRTEQGDSAMYLCASSLGDSLEKTFGSGTRLTVV.

This chain connects TRBV13 to TRBJ1-2; D perhaps matches TRBD1 (6 bases). CDR1 is PRHDT and CDR2 is FYEKMQ in the germline V gene (reference sequence). This CDR3 has 13 amino acids. V shed 5 bases and J shed 7 bases, with 14 bases lying between them. CDR3 coding DNA: TGTGCCAGCAGCATTGACAGGTCGGGTGGCTACACCTTC. Translating it yields CASSIDRSGGYTF.

The chain recombines TRBV19 with TRBJ1-5; weak D call: TRBD1 (5 bases). CDR3 length: 15 amino acids. V gave up 3 bases and J gave up 3 bases, with 12 bases separating them. Germline lookup yields CDR1 LNHDA and CDR2 SQIVND (reference sequence). The CDR3 loop is CASSMRQGTNQPQHF. The CDR3 nucleotides read TGTGCCAGTAGTATGCGGCAGGGAACCAATCAGCCCCAGCATTTT. The whole variable domain, filled in from reference TRBV19 and TRBJ1-5, reads DGGITQSPKYLFRKEGQNVTLSCEQNLNHDAMYWYRQDPGQGLRLIYYSQIVNDFQKGDIAEGYSVSREKKESFPLTVTSAQKNPTAFYLCASSMRQGTNQPQHFGDGTRLSIL.

In regard to this clone: One end of the junction does not line up with germline, which may come from a read error. The chain carries TRBV12-5 and TRBJ1-2; TRBD1 might be the D (6 bases). CDR3 size: 13 residues. From germline, CDR1 is LGHNT and CDR2 FRNRAP. For the CDR3, the DNA is TGTGCTAGTGGCTTGGGACACGTCTATGGCTACACCTTC. As protein: CASGLGHVYGYTF.

This clone was counted once. The rearrangement joins TRBV11-3 to TRBJ1-3; D possibly corresponds to TRBD1 (6 bases). The ends were cut back, 0 bases at V and 8 bases at J, with 17 bases in the middle. The germline CDR1 and CDR2 sequences are SGHNT and YENEEA. The CDR3 runs to 16 residues. The CDR3 nucleotides are TGTGCCAGCAGCTTAGATTCTCAACAGGGACCAGACACCATATATTTT. This encodes CASSLDSQQGPDTIYF.

This clone was recorded only once. The chain couples TRBV5-4 to TRBJ2-7; 10 nucleotides agree with TRBD1. Germline V gives CDR1 SGHNT, CDR2 YYREEE (reference sequence). The CDR3 runs to 14 residues. With 2 bases clipped from V and 2 bases from J, the junction kept 1 base outside the gene matches. The CDR3 DNA is TGTGCCAGCAGCTTAGACAGGGGGCCCTACGAGCAGTACTTC. Encoded protein: CASSLDRGPYEQYF.

The rearrangement uses TRBV7-3 and TRBJ1-1; D may be TRBD1 (6 bases). V was trimmed by 2 bases and J by 0 bases, leaving 7 bases between them. Germline loops: CDR1 SGHTA, CDR2 FQGTGA. This CDR3 is built from 14 residues. CDR3 amino acids: CASSLGQLNTEAFF. In DNA form, the CDR3 reads TGTGCCAGCAGCTTAGGACAGCTGAACACTGAAGCTTTCTTT.

The chain recombines TRBV12-3 or TRBV12-4 with TRBJ1-5; D gene uncertain. Trimming left V 1 base short and J 4 bases short, with 5 bases between. The CDR3 is made up of 13 amino acids. The CDR3 coding sequence is TGTGCCAGCAGTTTAGGCAGAAATCAGCCCCAGCATTTT. This encodes CASSLGRNQPQHF.

This clone was picked up one time. CDR3 protein: CASSLLGLATTYTDTQYF. In DNA form, the CDR3 reads TGTGCCAGCAGCTTACTTGGACTAGCCACGACTTACACAGATACGCAGTATTTT. The chain joins TRBV7-8 to TRBJ2-3, with 8 bases lining up with TRBD2. Per germline, CDR1 SGHVS and CDR2 FQNEAQ. This CDR3 has 18 amino acids. V was pared by 2 bases and J by 2 bases, with 12 bases of the junction left unmatched.

The count of this clone is one. This rearrangement joins TRBV9 to TRBJ1-2; 10 positions agree with TRBD1. Germline-derived CDR1 and CDR2 are SGDLS and YYNGEE. CDR3 length equals 14 residues. Trimming took 3 bases from V and 4 from J; bases not matched to a gene: 3. The CDR3 coding sequence is TGTGCCAGCAGCGAGACAGGGGGCAGCTATGGCTACACCTTC. It is translated as CASSETGGSYGYTF.

The chain carries TRBV5-6 and TRBJ2-1; tentatively, D is TRBD2 (5 bases). The CDR3 runs to 14 residues. Trimming took off 5 bases at V and 2 bases at J, with 11 bases between the two ends. Germline CDR1 SGHDT, CDR2 YYEEEE. CDR3 protein: CASSRTDTYNEQFF. The CDR3, as DNA: TGTGCCAGCAGTAGGACTGACACCTACAATGAGCAGTTCTTC.

The rearrangement uses TRBV4-2 and TRBJ2-4; 9 nucleotides match TRBD2. The CDR3 is 16 amino acids. Unmatched junction bases numbered 6, after V lost 0 bases and J lost 6 bases. CDR1 is LGHNA, CDR2 YNFKEQ, per germline. CDR3 protein: CASSQDVAGAPNIQYF. CDR3 coding DNA: TGTGCCAGCAGCCAAGATGTAGCGGGGGCTCCAAACATTCAGTACTTC.

The chain joins TRBV25-1 to TRBJ2-7; 12 bases align to TRBD2. The CDR3 is 16 amino acids. Trimming took 3 bases from V and 4 from J; bases not matched to a gene: 7. The germline CDR1 and CDR2 sequences are MGHDK and SYGVNS. The CDR3 region is CASSDLPGTSGYEQYF. CDR3 DNA sequence: TGTGCCAGCAGTGATTTACCCGGGACTAGCGGGTACGAGCAGTACTTC.

The chain combines TRBV3-1 (or the pseudogene TRBV3-2) with TRBJ1-1, with a tentative D call TRBD1 (6 bases). Trimming took 6 bases from V and 0 from J, leaving 14 bases between them. From germline, CDR1 is LGHDT and CDR2 YNNKEL (reference sequence). The CDR3 is 15 amino acids. The CDR3 DNA follows: TGTGCCAGCAGGGAACAGGGAACCATGAACACTGAAGCTTTCTTT. It encodes CASREQGTMNTEAFF.

This chain links TRBV30 with TRBJ1-5; D unclear. Germline V CDR1 and CDR2: GTSNPN, SVGIG (reference sequence). CDR3 length: 14 amino acids. Trimming stripped 1 base from V and 6 bases from J, with 13 bases between. The CDR3 DNA is TGTGCCTGGAGTGGGGGAGGCGGGATTCAGCCCCAGCATTTT. This gives the protein CAWSGGGGIQPQHF.

The J gene is TRBJ2-1, the V gene TRBV18; the match to TRBD2 covers 8 bases. Per germline, CDR1 KGHSH and CDR2 LQKENI. The J segment lost 5 bases and the V segment lost 0 bases, leaving 6 bases of the junction unmatched. The CDR3 sequence is 16 residues long. The CDR3 loop is CASSPPPGTSDNEQFF. The CDR3, as DNA: TGTGCCAGCTCACCACCCCCTGGGACTAGTGACAATGAGCAGTTCTTC.